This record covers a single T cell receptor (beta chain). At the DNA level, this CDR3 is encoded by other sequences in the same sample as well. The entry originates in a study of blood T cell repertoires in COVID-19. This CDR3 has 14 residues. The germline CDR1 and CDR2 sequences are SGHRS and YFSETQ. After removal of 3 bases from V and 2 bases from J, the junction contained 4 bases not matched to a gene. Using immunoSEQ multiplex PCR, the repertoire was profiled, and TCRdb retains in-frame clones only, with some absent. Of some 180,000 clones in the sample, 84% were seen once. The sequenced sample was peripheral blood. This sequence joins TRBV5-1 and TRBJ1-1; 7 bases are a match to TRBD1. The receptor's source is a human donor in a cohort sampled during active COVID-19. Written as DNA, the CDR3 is TGCGCCAGCAGCTCCGGGACAGCTAACACTGAAGCTTTCTTT. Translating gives CASSSGTANTEAFF.